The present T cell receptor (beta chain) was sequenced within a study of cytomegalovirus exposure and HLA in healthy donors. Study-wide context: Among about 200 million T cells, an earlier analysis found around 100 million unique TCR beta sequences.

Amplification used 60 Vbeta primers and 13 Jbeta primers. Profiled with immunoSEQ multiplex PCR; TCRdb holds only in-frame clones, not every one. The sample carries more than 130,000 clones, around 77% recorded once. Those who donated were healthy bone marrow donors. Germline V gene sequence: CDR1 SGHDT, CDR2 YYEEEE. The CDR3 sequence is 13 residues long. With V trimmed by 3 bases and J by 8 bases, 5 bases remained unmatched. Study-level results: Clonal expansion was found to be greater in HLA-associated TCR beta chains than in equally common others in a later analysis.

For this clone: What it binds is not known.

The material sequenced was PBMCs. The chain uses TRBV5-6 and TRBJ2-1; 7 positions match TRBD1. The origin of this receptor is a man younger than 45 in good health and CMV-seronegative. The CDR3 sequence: CASSSQGRDEQFF. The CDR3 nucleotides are TGTGCCAGCAGCTCACAGGGGCGGGATGAGCAGTTCTTC. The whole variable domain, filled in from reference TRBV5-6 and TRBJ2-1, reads DAGVTQSPTHLIKTRGQQVTLRCSPKSGHDTVSWYQQALGQGPQFIFQYYEEEERQRGNFPDRFSGHQFPNYSSELNVNALLLGDSALYLCASSSQGRDEQFFGPGTRLTVL.